This TCR beta chain was observed in a study of response to subunit inactivated influenza vaccine. This clonotype was observed a few times. The antigen is undetermined. Whole-study results and caveats: New T cells are recruited in small numbers by each seasonal influenza vaccination, according to the authors' suggestion.

One entry per CDR3 protein, called by TCRdb with MiXCR from the RT-PCR reads. The table has some 600,000 distinct CDR3 sequences, around 15% seen once. This receptor was taken from a man aged 45 to 65 who received an inactivated influenza vaccine. The sequences come from PBMCs from blood, collected 14 to 15 days before vaccination.

The CDR3 region has the DNA TGTGCCAGCAGTGAGAACAGGGACTCTGAAGCTTTCTTT. Its translation: CASSENRDSEAFF. The chain has TRBV6-1 and TRBJ1-1; a weak D match, TRBD1 (6 bases). Germline-derived CDR1 and CDR2 are MNHNS and SASEGT. This CDR3 contains 13 residues. The V end lost 3 bases, the J end lost 6 bases, and 11 bases lay between the germline ends.